The TCR beta chain described here comes from a study of shared clonotypes between healthy human individuals. V was pared by 6 bases and J by 6 bases, with 8 bases of the junction left unmatched. The germline gives CDR1 MNHEY, CDR2 SVGAGI. CDR3 length equals 14 residues. This was a deep-level run. For each subset, genomic DNA was distributed in equal portions over several immunoSEQ plates. Sorted-subset replicate PCR reactions were performed with about 200 ng DNA, corresponding to about 32,000 T cell genomes. Here immunoSEQ multiplex PCR was the method, and the copy in TCRdb shows in-frame clones only, minus some. The sample holds about 2,200,000 clones, more than 85% seen once. Naive CD8 populations comprised CD45RO-negative cells positively selected for CCR7, excluding terminally differentiated effector memory CD45RA+ cells.

The sequencing sample was made of naive CD8+ T cells from PBMCs. This clonotype was obtained from a man in his late teens or twenties in good health. Some clones in this sample may be carry-over from other donors' samples. The chain recombines TRBV6-5 with TRBJ2-5; 9 bases are a match to TRBD1. In DNA, the CDR3 is TGTGCCAGCAGAGACAGGGACAGGGAAAAGACCCAGTACTTC. Protein: CASRDRDREKTQYF.